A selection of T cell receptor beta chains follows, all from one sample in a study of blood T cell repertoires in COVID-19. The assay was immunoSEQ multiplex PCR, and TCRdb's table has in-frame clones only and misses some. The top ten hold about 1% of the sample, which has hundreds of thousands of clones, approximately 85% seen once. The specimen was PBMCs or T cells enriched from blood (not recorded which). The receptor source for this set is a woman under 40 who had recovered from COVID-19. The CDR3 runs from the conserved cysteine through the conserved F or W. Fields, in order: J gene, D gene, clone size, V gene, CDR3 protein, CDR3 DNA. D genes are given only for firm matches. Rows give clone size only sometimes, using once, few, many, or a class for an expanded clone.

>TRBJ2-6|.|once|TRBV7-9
CASSLEVGLRGTNVLTF
TGTGCCAGCAGCTTAGAAGTCGGCCTAAGGGGCACCAACGTCCTGACTTTC
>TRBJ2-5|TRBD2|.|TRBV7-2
CASSLVAGGETQYF
TGTGCCAGCAGCTTAGTAGCGGGAGGGGAGACCCAGTACTTC
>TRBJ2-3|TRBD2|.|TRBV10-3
CAIRGTSGVTDTQYF
TGTGCCATCAGGGGGACTAGCGGGGTCACAGATACGCAGTATTTT
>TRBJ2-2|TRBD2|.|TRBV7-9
CASSSRGVNTGELFF
TGTGCCAGCAGCTCCCGGGGGGTGAACACCGGGGAGCTGTTTTTT
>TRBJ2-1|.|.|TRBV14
CASSQDRDWTYNEQFF
TGTGCCAGCAGCCAAGACCGGGACTGGACCTACAATGAGCAGTTCTTC
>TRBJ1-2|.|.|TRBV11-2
CASSPREYSIYGYTF
TGTGCCAGCAGCCCACGAGAGTACAGCATCTATGGCTACACCTTC
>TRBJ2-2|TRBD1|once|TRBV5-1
CASSLADRGGSTGELFF
TGCGCCAGCAGCTTGGCCGACAGGGGCGGTAGCACCGGGGAGCTGTTTTTT
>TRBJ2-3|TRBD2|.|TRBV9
CASSVDGGWNTQYF
TGTGCCAGCAGCGTAGACGGGGGGTGGAATACGCAGTATTTT
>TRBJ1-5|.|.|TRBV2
CASSEEVDQPQHF
TGTGCCAGCAGTGAAGAAGTAGATCAGCCCCAGCATTTT
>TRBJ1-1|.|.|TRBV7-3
CASSLVRDTEAFF
TGTGCCAGCAGCTTAGTTCGGGACACTGAAGCTTTCTTT
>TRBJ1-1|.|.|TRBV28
CASSSLWGVRGDTEAFF
TGTGCCAGCAGTTCCCTTTGGGGGGTACGGGGCGACACTGAAGCTTTCTTT
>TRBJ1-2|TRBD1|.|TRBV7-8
CASSFDRTGGLNYGYTF
TGTGCCAGCAGCTTCGATCGGACAGGGGGCTTGAACTATGGCTACACCTTC
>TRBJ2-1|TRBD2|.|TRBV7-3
CASSFGTSGHNEQFF
TGTGCCAGCAGCTTCGGGACTAGCGGCCACAATGAGCAGTTCTTC
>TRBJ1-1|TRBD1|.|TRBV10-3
CAISQPSRGTGNTEAFF
TGTGCCATCAGTCAACCAAGTAGAGGGACAGGTAACACTGAAGCTTTCTTT
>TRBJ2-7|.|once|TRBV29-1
CSVVSLPYEQYF
TGCAGCGTTGTCTCTCTCCCGTACGAGCAGTACTTC
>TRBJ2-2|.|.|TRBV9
CASSPQTGELFF
TGTGCCAGCAGCCCCCAAACCGGGGAGCTGTTTTTT
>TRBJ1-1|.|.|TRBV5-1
CASSARVGGYTEAFF
TGCGCCAGCAGCGCCAGGGTGGGGGGATACACTGAAGCTTTCTTT
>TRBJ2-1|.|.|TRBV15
CATSRDEGLRYEQFF
TGTGCCACCAGCAGAGATGAGGGATTGAGGTATGAGCAGTTCTTC
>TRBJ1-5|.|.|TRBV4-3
CASSQEQVRGPQHF
TGCGCCAGCAGCCAAGAGCAGGTTCGGGGTCCCCAGCATTTT
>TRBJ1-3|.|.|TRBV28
CASSPTPPLWGNGNTIYF
TGTGCCAGCAGTCCGACCCCCCCCCTTTGGGGCAACGGAAACACCATATATTTT
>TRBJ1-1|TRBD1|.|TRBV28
CASSSRRGAGGNTKGGFF
TGTGCCAGCAGTTCCCGAAGGGGTGCAGGGGGGAATACAAAAGGTGGTTTCTTT
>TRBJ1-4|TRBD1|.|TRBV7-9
CASSDIVTGAVEKLFF
TGTGCCAGCAGCGATATTGTTACAGGGGCGGTTGAAAAACTGTTTTTT
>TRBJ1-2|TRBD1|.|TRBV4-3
CASSQGDSSYGYTF
TGCGCCAGCAGCCAAGGGGACAGTTCCTATGGCTACACCTTC
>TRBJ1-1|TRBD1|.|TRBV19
CASSINRGQNTEAFF
TGTGCCAGTAGTATCAACAGGGGGCAGAACACTGAAGCTTTCTTT
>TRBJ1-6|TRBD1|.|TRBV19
CASSTQQGAFSSYNSPLHF
TGTGCCAGTAGTACCCAGCAGGGGGCTTTTAGCTCCTATAATTCACCCCTCCACTTT
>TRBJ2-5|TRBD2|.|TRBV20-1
CSASQFGLEAEETQYF
TGCAGTGCTAGTCAGTTCGGACTAGAGGCTGAAGAGACCCAGTACTTC
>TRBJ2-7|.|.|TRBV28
CASRGAHYEQYF
TGTGCCAGCAGGGGGGCCCACTACGAGCAGTACTTC
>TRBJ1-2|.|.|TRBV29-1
CSVVAWDGYTF
TGCAGCGTTGTAGCCTGGGATGGCTACACCTTC
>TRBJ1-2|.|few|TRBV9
CASSRQVSDYGYTF
TGTGCCAGCTCACGACAGGTCTCGGACTATGGCTACACCTTC
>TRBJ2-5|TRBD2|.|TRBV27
CASRNLGVAGETQYF
TGTGCCAGCAGGAACCTCGGGGTAGCGGGAGAGACCCAGTACTTC
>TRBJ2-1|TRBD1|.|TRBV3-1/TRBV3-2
CASSPDRATYNEQFF
TGTGCCAGCAGCCCCGACAGGGCTACTTACAATGAGCAGTTCTTC
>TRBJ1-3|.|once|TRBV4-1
CASSQDSQGRNTIYF
TGCGCCAGCAGCCAAGATAGTCAGGGTCGAAACACCATATATTTT
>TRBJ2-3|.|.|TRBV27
CATSEGRGDTQYF
TGTGCCACGTCGGAGGGCCGGGGAGATACGCAGTATTTT
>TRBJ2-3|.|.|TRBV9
CASSVEGLTDTQYF
TGTGCCAGCAGCGTAGAGGGGCTCACAGATACGCAGTATTTT
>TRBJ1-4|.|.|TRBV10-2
CASSESGRETNEKLFF
TGCGCCAGCAGTGAGTCGGGCCGGGAAACTAATGAAAAACTGTTTTTT
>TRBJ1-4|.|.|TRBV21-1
CASGRLIEANEKLFF
TGTGCCAGCGGTAGACTGATAGAGGCTAATGAAAAACTGTTTTTT
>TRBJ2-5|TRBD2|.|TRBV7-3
CASSLMASGSGETQYF
TGTGCCAGCAGCTTAATGGCTAGCGGGAGCGGAGAGACCCAGTACTTC
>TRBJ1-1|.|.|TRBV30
CAWSSAGMATEAFF
TGTGCCTGGAGTTCTGCAGGGATGGCCACTGAAGCTTTCTTT
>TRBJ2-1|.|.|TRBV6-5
CASSSSWGQYNEQFF
TGTGCCAGCAGTTCTTCTTGGGGGCAATACAATGAGCAGTTCTTC
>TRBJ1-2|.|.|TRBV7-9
CASSLAQGSWGYTF
TGTGCCAGCAGCTTAGCGCAGGGCAGTTGGGGCTACACCTTC
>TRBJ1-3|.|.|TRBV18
CASSPKFGGSGNTIYF
TGTGCCAGCTCACCAAAGTTTGGGGGGAGCGGAAACACCATATATTTT
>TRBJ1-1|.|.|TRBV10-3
CAISDDSPEAFF
TGTGCCATCAGCGATGACTCTCCTGAAGCTTTCTTT
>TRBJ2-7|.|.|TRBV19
CASSKPGLLYEQYF
TGTGCCAGTAGTAAACCGGGACTGTTGTACGAGCAGTACTTC
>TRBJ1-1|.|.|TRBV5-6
CASSYPPNFAEAFF
TGTGCCAGCAGCTATCCTCCAAACTTCGCTGAAGCTTTCTTT
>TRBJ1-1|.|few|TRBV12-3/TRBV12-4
CASSLRQAQQAFF
TGTGCCAGCAGTTTGAGACAGGCTCAACAAGCTTTCTTT
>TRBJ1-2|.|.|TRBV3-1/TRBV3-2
CASSQSTGQSWVNTF
TGTGCCAGCAGCCAATCGACCGGACAAAGCTGGGTGAACACCTTC
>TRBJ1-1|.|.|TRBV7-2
CASSLWGENTEAFF
TGTGCCAGCAGCTTGTGGGGGGAGAACACTGAAGCTTTCTTT
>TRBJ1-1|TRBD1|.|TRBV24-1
CATSDTRQGGTEAFF
TGTGCCACCAGTGATACCCGACAGGGCGGGACTGAAGCTTTCTTT
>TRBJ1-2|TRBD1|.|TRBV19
CASADRRDRDGYTF
TGTGCCAGTGCGGACAGACGGGACAGGGATGGCTACACCTTC
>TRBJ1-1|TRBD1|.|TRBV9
CASSVAGGGTEAFF
TGTGCCAGCAGCGTAGCAGGGGGTGGCACTGAAGCTTTCTTT
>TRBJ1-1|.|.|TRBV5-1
CASSLAGEKAFF
TGCGCCAGCAGCTTGGCGGGGGAGAAGGCTTTCTTT